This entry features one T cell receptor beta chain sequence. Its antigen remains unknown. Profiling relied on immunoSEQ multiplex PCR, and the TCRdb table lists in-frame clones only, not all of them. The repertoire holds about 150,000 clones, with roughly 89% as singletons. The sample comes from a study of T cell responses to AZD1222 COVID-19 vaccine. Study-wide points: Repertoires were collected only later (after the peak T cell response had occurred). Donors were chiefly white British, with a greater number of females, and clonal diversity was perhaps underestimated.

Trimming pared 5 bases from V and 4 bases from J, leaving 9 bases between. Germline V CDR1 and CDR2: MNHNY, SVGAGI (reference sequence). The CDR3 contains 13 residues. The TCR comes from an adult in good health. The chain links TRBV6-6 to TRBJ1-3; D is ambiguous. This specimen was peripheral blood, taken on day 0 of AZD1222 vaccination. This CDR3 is CASSTSQGNTIYF. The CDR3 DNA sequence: TGTGCCAGCAGTACCTCACAGGGAAACACCATATATTTT.